A selection of T cell receptor beta chains follows, all from one sample in a study of blood T cell repertoires in COVID-19. TCRdb keeps only in-frame clones here, not all; method: immunoSEQ multiplex PCR. The sample records approximately 92,000 clones, around three quarters being singletons. The sample taken for sequencing was peripheral blood. These receptors were collected from a woman in her fifties or sixties in a cohort sampled during active or convalescent COVID-19. Each CDR3 is given without its conserved first and last residue.

j_call v_call cdr3_aa
TRBJ1-1 TRBV7-6 ASSFLTGSMNTEAF
TRBJ2-3 TRBV4-1 ASSHAGTRRGWTDTQY
TRBJ1-4 TRBV19 ASRQGSTNEKLF
TRBJ2-1 TRBV27 ASSGLAGYTANEQF
TRBJ1-3 TRBV9 ASSASGLGNTIY
TRBJ1-5 TRBV4-1 ASSQEGGGNSNQPQH
TRBJ1-6 TRBV15 ATRAGTYNSPLH
TRBJ1-5 TRBV3-1/TRBV3-2 ASSQSTVPPQH
TRBJ1-6 TRBV10-2 ASSEAGNSYNSPLH
TRBJ1-2 TRBV3-1/TRBV3-2 ASSQVDYGYT
TRBJ2-3 TRBV7-6 ASSLSYGTLTDTQY
TRBJ1-1 TRBV2 ASTGLIRNTEAF
TRBJ2-1 TRBV10-1 ASSEQSYNEQF
TRBJ2-7 TRBV5-1 ASSLALGEAYEQY
TRBJ1-5 TRBV28 ASSLRDRWNQPQH
TRBJ2-1 TRBV27 ASRGVDEQF
TRBJ2-7 TRBV10-1 ASSEAQLAGTAYEQY
TRBJ1-1 TRBV12-3/TRBV12-4 ASSFYSTEAF
TRBJ2-3 TRBV7-3 ASSLASGATDTQY
TRBJ1-4 TRBV18 ASSRGEKLF
TRBJ1-1 TRBV5-1 ASSLELRTLNTEAF
TRBJ2-7 TRBV5-6 ASSRTGMVSYEQY
TRBJ2-3 TRBV5-1 ASTSGGGYTDTQY
TRBJ1-2 TRBV15 ATSRDLYSTNYGYT
TRBJ1-6 TRBV5-1 ASSLAQGASPLH
TRBJ1-3 TRBV9 ASSASPASGNTIY
TRBJ2-7 TRBV11-2 ASSLGQGTKREQY
TRBJ1-1 TRBV5-1 ASSPVGGGTEAF
TRBJ1-2 TRBV6-5 ASTGHNYGYT
TRBJ2-7 TRBV9 ASSVGQGLYGQY
TRBJ2-7 TRBV5-6 ASSLWGRWDYEQY
TRBJ2-7 TRBV4-1 ASSRRWDPGRVSYEQY
TRBJ2-5 TRBV9 ASSVGLAAQETQY
TRBJ1-2 TRBV19 ASIPGGGINGYT
TRBJ1-2 TRBV5-4 ASSLAGIEVYGYT
TRBJ2-1 TRBV28 ASSPDWEQQF
TRBJ2-1 TRBV19 ASSTRRLARSYNEQF
TRBJ1-2 TRBV20-1 SASVSRNYGYT
TRBJ2-3 TRBV27 ASRAGTSGGDTQY
TRBJ2-5 TRBV18 ASSPPYRASDKETQY
TRBJ2-1 TRBV5-6 ASSWGGQYNEQF